This TCR beta chain was sequenced for a study of shared clonotypes between healthy human individuals. The assay was immunoSEQ multiplex PCR, and TCRdb's table has in-frame clones only and misses some. The table records about 1.5 million clones, 95% to 99% of them present only once. V lost 7 bases, J lost 2 bases, and 15 bases lay in between. This CDR3 has 14 residues. Germline lookup yields CDR1 GTSNPN and CDR2 SVGIG (reference sequence). Study observations and caveats: It was the few donors that limited the genetic and exposure-history diversity represented. Clonotype sharing across a few donors was observed for 4.5% to 6.5% of naive CD4 clonotypes. All-four-donor shared clonotypes had higher generation probabilities than non-shared clonotypes did. For sorted subsets, rarefaction showed incomplete sequencing despite large depth.

With regard to this clone: Its antigen remains unknown.

The sample comprised naive CD4+ T cells sorted from blood. Stated subset: CD45RA+ positively selected. The sequence was obtained from a man between 25 and 39 years old in good health. This chain uses TRBV30 with TRBJ2-1; D tentatively fits TRBD1 or TRBD2 (5 bases each). Written as DNA, the CDR3 is TGTGCCTTCTCCGGGACCCTCCCCTACAATGAGCAGTTCTTC. This gives the protein CAFSGTLPYNEQFF.